This T cell receptor beta chain was recorded in a study of control samples from healthy donors and cancer patients. The data were produced by immunoSEQ multiplex PCR, yet TCRdb's version contains in-frame clones alone and is incomplete. Of fewer than 20,000 clones listed, 84% are singletons. Per germline, CDR1 SEHNR and CDR2 FQNEAQ (reference sequence). The CDR3 has 15 residues. V shed 7 bases and J 8 bases; nucleotides not matched to a gene: 12. The genes are TRBV7-9 and TRBJ2-1; TRBD2 matches at 9 bases. This TCR derives from a woman between 65 and 79 years old with lung cancer. The material sequenced was PBMCs. Here the CDR3 reads CASTKPLGLAYEQFF. Here the CDR3 DNA reads TGTGCCAGCACCAAGCCCTTGGGACTAGCCTATGAGCAGTTCTTC. Full variable domain (missing parts from reference TRBV7-9 and TRBJ2-1): DTGVSQNPRHKITKRGQNVTFRCDPISEHNRLYWYRQTLGQGPEFLTYFQNEAQLEKSRLLSDRFSAERPKGSFSTLEIQRTEQGDSAMYLCASTKPLGLAYEQFFGPGTRLTVL.